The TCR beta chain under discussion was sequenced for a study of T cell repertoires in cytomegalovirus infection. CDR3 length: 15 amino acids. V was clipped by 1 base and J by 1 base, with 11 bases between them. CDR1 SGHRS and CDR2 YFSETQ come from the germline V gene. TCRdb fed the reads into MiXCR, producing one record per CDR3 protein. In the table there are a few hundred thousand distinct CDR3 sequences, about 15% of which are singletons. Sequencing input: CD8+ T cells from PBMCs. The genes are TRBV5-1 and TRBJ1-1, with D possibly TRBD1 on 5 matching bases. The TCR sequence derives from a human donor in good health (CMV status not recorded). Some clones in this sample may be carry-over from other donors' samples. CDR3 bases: TGCGCCAGCAGCTTGTATAGACAGCAGAACACTGAAGCTTTCTTT. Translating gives CASSLYRQQNTEAFF.